These 13 T cell receptor beta chains share one sample of origin, sequenced in a study of shared clonotypes between healthy human individuals. Repertoires were generated with immunoSEQ multiplex PCR, while TCRdb's copy carries only in-frame clones and drops some. The table lists a few hundred thousand clones, about 65% of them singletons. The specimen sequenced was memory CD4+ T cells sorted from blood. Described subset: CD45RA-negative fraction. These TCRs come from a man aged 25-45 years in good health.

This clone turned up a few times. The J gene is TRBJ2-5, the V gene TRBV7-3; D may be TRBD1 (5 bases). This CDR3 region has 15 residues. Germline-derived CDR1 and CDR2 are SGHTA and FQGTGA. V was cut by 6 bases and J by 0 bases, with 14 bases left in between. DNA of the CDR3: TGTGCCAGCAGACAAACTGGGGCGGACCAAGAGACCCAGTACTTC. Residues: CASRQTGADQETQYF.

CDR3 DNA: TGTGCCAGCAGCATTGTAGCGGGAGTCGAATTCCGTGAGCAGTTCTTC. It codes for CASSIVAGVEFREQFF. This chain joins TRBV9 and TRBJ2-1, with TRBD2 identical over 9 bases. This CDR3 contains 16 residues. V shed 4 bases and J 9 bases; nucleotides not matched to a gene: 14. Germline CDR1 and CDR2: SGDLS and YYNGEE.

The genes are TRBV6-1 and TRBJ2-1; 7 nucleotides align to TRBD2. Per germline, CDR1 MNHNS and CDR2 SASEGT. Trimming took 2 bases from V and 2 from J; bases not matched to a gene: 12. This CDR3 is built from 18 residues. The CDR3 here is CASSEFGSGANTYNEQFF. The CDR3 DNA sequence: TGTGCCAGCAGTGAATTCGGGAGCGGGGCTAATACCTACAATGAGCAGTTCTTC.

This clone appeared once. V is TRBV28 and J is TRBJ1-5, with D possibly being TRBD1 (6 bases). Looked up from germline, CDR1 is MDHEN and CDR2 is SYDVKM. Trimming stripped 6 bases from V and 2 bases from J, with 26 bases between. CDR3 size: 19 residues. The CDR3 loop reads CASRSVGQPRTYRNQPQHF. The CDR3 DNA reads as TGTGCCAGCAGGAGCGTAGGACAGCCCAGAACATATCGCAATCAGCCCCAGCATTTT.

The CDR3 loop is CASSLGEWLNTEAFF. For the CDR3, the DNA is TGTGCCAGCAGCTTGGGGGAGTGGCTGAACACTGAAGCTTTCTTT. The genes are TRBV11-2 and TRBJ1-1; TRBD1 is a possible D gene (5 bases). The CDR3 is 15 residues long. Germline CDR1 is SGHAT and CDR2 is FQNNGV. Trimming removed 3 bases from V and 0 bases from J, with 11 bases in between.

The chain couples TRBV2 to TRBJ1-5; D is perhaps TRBD1 (5 bases). The ends were cut back, 6 bases at V and 0 bases at J, with 18 bases in the middle. CDR3 length equals 17 residues. CDR1 SNHLY and CDR2 FYNNEI come from the germline V gene. The CDR3 DNA reads as TGTGCCAGCAGGGGGGAAGGTTCGGGCCTTAGCAATCAGCCCCAGCATTTT. As protein: CASRGEGSGLSNQPQHF.

As concerns this clone: The same CDR3 also results from other DNA sequences found in this sample. V and J are TRBV5-4 and TRBJ2-3, with D hard to call. This CDR3 spans 12 amino acids. The V end was cut by 7 bases, the J end by 1 base, with 7 bases between. The germline gives CDR1 SGHNT, CDR2 YYREEE (reference sequence). The CDR3: CASARGTDTQYF. The DNA of the CDR3 is TGTGCCAGCGCCCGAGGCACAGATACGCAGTATTTT.

The chain joins TRBV6-5 to TRBJ2-3, with D unresolved. Between the trimmed V and J ends, which lost 0 bases and 0 bases, there was a span of 4 bases. Germline assignment: CDR1 MNHEY and CDR2 SVGAGI. The CDR3 is made up of 14 amino acids. Written as DNA, the CDR3 is TGTGCCAGCAGTTACTCGAAGAGCACAGATACGCAGTATTTT. Its translation is CASSYSKSTDTQYF.

This rearrangement joins TRBV28 to TRBJ1-4; D remains unclear. V was clipped by 8 bases and J by 0 bases, with 7 bases between them. CDR3 length equals 13 residues. Germline values: CDR1 MDHEN, CDR2 SYDVKM. The CDR3: CASGTATNEKLFF. CDR3 bases: TGTGCCAGCGGAACAGCAACTAATGAAAAACTGTTTTTT.

V gene TRBV9 combines with J gene TRBJ2-7; D is uncertain. The CDR3 is 14 amino acids. Between the trimmed V and J ends, which lost 2 bases and 3 bases, there was a span of 12 bases. In germline, CDR1 is SGDLS, CDR2 YYNGEE. Here the CDR3 reads CASSVGINRYEQYF. Written as DNA, the CDR3 is TGTGCCAGCAGCGTGGGGATTAATCGCTACGAGCAGTACTTC.

This clone has just a few counts. The chain combines TRBV5-1 with TRBJ2-1; D is unresolved. The CDR3 loop spans 14 amino acids. The germline V gene has CDR1 SGHRS and CDR2 YFSETQ. V lost 4 bases and J 1 base, leaving 9 bases between the germline ends. CDR3 coding DNA: TGCGCCAGCAGCAACTTAGGTTCCTACAATGAGCAGTTCTTC. It translates to CASSNLGSYNEQFF.

V usage is TRBV9 and J usage is TRBJ2-5, with TRBD2 matching over 12 bases. The germline V gene has CDR1 SGDLS and CDR2 YYNGEE. This CDR3 comprises 16 residues. Trimming removed 2 bases from V and 5 bases from J; junction bases left unmatched: 7. In DNA, the CDR3 is TGTGCCAGCAGCGTGCTAGCGGGAGGGCCAAGGGAGACCCAGTACTTC. Translated: CASSVLAGGPRETQYF.

This clone was seen a handful of times. The chain combines TRBV5-1 with TRBJ1-5, with D unresolved. Germline CDR1 reads SGHRS; CDR2 reads YFSETQ. The CDR3 sequence is 14 residues long. V gave up 0 bases and J gave up 6 bases, with 10 bases separating them. The CDR3 nucleotides are TGCGCCAGCAGCTTGGGGGATTGGAGTCAGCCCCAGCATTTT. Its protein is CASSLGDWSQPQHF. Combining the CDR3 with reference TRBV5-1 and TRBJ1-5 gives the whole variable domain KAGVTQTPRYLIKTRGQQVTLSCSPISGHRSVSWYQQTPGQGLQFLFEYFSETQRNKGNFPGRFSGRQFSNSRSEMNVSTLELGDSALYLCASSLGDWSQPQHFGDGTRLSIL.